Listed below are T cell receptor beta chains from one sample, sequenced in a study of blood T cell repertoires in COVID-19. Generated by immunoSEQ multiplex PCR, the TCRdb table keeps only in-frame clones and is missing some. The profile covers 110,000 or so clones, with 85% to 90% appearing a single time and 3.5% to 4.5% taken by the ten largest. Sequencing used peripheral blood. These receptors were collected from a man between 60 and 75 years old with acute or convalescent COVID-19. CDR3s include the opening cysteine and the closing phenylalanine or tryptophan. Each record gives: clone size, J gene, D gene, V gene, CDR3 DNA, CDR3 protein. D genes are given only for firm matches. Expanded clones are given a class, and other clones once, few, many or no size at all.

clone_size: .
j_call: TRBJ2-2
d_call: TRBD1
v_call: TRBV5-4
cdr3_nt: TGTGCCAGCAGCTTGGTACAGGGGGCCGTCACCGGGGAGCTGTTTTTT
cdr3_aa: CASSLVQGAVTGELFF

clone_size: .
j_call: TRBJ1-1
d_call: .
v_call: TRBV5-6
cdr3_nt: TGTGCCAGTGTCGGTTCCACTGAAGCTTTCTTT
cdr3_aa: CASVGSTEAFF

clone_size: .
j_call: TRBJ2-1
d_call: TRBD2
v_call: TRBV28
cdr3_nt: TGTGCCAGCAGCTCTTCGGGACTAGCGGGAGGGCCGCATGAGCAGTTCTTC
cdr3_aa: CASSSSGLAGGPHEQFF

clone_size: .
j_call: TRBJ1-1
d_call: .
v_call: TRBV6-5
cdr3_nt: TGTGCCAGCAGTTACTCGAGCAAGTTTAACACTGAAGCTTTCTTT
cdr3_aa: CASSYSSKFNTEAFF

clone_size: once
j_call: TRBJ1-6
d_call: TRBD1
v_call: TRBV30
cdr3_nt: TGTGCCTGGAGGGACAGGGTAGTTTCACCCCTCCACTTT
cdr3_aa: CAWRDRVVSPLHF

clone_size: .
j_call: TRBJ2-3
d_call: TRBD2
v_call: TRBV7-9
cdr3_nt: TGTGCCAGCAGCTTGGCGAGGAGCACTAGCGGACCAGATACGCAGTATTTT
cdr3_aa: CASSLARSTSGPDTQYF

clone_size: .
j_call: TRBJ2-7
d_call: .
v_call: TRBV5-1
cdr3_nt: TGCGCCAGCAGTGTTACCCTGAATGGGCACTACGAGCAGTACTTC
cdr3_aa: CASSVTLNGHYEQYF

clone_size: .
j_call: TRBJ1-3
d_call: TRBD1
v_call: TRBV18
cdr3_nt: TGTGCCAGCTCACCTCAGGGGGCCTTTGCCTCTGGAAACACCATATATTTT
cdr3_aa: CASSPQGAFASGNTIYF

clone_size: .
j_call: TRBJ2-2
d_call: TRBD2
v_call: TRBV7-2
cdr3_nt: TGTGCCAGCAGCTGGACTAGCGGGAGGGCCGCCACCGGGGAGCTGTTTTTT
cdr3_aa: CASSWTSGRAATGELFF

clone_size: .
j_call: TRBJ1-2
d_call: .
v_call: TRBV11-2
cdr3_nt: TGTGCCAGCAGCTCCATGGGGACCGGAGGGTATGGCTACACCTTC
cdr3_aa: CASSSMGTGGYGYTF

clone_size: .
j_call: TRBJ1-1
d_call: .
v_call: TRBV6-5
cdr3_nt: TGTGCCAGCAGTTACTATACAGGAGCTGAAGCTTTCTTT
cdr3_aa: CASSYYTGAEAFF

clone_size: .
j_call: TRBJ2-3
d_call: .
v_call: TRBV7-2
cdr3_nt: TGTGCCAGCAGCATAGGAGGGTTTGGAGATACGCAGTATTTT
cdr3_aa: CASSIGGFGDTQYF

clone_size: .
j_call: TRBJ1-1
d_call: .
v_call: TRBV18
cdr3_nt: TGTGCCAGCTCACCATCTCAGCCCAACACCGGGAGTGAAGCTTTCTTT
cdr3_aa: CASSPSQPNTGSEAFF

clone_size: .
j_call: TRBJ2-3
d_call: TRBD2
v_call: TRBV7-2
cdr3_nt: TGTGCCAGCCTCCGGACTAGCGGCACAGATACGCAGTATTTT
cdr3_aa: CASLRTSGTDTQYF

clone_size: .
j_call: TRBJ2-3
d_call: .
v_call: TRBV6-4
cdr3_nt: TGTGCCAGCATAGGGTCCGATGACCAGCGGGCGATCACAGATACGCAGTATTTT
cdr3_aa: CASIGSDDQRAITDTQYF

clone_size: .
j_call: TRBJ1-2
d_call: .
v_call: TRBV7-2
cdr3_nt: TGTGCCAGCAGCCCATCCTATGGCTACACCTTC
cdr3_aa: CASSPSYGYTF